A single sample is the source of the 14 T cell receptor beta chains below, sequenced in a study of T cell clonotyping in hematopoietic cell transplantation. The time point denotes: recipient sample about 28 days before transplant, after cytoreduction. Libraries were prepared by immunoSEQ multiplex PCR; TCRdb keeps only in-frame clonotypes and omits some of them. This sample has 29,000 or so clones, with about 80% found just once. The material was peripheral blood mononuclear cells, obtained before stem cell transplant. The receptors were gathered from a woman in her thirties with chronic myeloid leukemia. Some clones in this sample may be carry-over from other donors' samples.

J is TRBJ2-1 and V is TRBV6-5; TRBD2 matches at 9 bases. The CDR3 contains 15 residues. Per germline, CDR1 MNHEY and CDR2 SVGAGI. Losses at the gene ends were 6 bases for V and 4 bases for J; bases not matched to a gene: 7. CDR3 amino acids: CASRDSGGPYNEQFF. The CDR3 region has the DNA TGTGCCAGCAGGGATAGCGGGGGACCTTACAATGAGCAGTTCTTC.

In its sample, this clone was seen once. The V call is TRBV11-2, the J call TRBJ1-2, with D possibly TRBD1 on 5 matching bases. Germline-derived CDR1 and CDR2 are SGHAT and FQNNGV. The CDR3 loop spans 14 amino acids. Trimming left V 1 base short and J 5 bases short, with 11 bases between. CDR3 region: CASSLGQGLYGYTF. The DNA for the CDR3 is TGTGCCAGCAGCTTAGGTCAGGGACTTTATGGCTACACCTTC.

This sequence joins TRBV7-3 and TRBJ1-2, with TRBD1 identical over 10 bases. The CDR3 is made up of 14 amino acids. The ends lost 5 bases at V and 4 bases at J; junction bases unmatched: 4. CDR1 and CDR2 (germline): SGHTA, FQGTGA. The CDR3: CASSAGQGGYGYTF. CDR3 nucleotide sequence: TGTGCCAGCAGCGCTGGACAGGGGGGCTATGGCTACACCTTC.

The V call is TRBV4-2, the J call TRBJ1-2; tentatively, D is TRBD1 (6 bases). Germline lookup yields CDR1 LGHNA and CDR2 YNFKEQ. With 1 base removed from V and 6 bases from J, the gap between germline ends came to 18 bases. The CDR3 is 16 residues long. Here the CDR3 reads CASSQGVGGGLDGYTF. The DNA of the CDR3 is TGTGCCAGCAGCCAAGGGGTGGGAGGGGGTCTTGATGGCTACACCTTC.

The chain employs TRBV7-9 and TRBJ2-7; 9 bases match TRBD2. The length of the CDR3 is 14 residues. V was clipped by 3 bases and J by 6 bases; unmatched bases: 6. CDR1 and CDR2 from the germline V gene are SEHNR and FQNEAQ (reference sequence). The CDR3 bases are TGTGCCAGCAGCTTGGCGGGGGGGCCGCTCGAGCAGTACTTC. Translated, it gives CASSLAGGPLEQYF.

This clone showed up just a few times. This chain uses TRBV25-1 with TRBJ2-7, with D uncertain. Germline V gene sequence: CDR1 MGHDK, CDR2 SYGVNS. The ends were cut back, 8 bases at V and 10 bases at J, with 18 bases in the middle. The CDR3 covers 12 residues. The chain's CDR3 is CASGSGFLKQYF. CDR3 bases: TGTGCCAGCGGGTCGGGCTTTCTTAAACAGTACTTC.

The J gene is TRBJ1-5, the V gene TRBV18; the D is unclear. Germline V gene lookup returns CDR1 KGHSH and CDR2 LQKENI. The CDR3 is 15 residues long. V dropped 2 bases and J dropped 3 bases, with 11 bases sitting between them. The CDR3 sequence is CASSPMSGFNQPQHF. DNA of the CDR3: TGTGCCAGCTCACCAATGTCAGGCTTCAATCAGCCCCAGCATTTT.

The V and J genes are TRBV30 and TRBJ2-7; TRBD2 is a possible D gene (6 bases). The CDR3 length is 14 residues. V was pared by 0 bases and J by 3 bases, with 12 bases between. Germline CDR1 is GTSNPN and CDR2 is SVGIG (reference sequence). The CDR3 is CAWSVRLASYEQYF. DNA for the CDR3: TGTGCCTGGAGTGTAAGGCTAGCGAGCTACGAGCAGTACTTC. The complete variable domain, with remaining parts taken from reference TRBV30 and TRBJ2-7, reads SQTIHQWPATLVQPVGSPLSLECTVEGTSNPNLYWYRQAAGRGLQLLFYSVGIGQISSEVPQNLSASRPQDRQFILSSKKLLLSDSGFYLCAWSVRLASYEQYFGPGTRLTVT.

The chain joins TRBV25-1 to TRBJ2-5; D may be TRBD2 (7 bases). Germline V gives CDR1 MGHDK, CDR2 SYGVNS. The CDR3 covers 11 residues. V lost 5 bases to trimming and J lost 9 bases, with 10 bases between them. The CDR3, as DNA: TGTGCCAGCAGTAAAGGGGGGGCCCAGTACTTC. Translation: CASSKGGAQYF.

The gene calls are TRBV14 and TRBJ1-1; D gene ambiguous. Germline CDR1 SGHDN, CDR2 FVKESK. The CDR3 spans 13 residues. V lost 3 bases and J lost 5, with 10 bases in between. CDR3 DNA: TGTGCCAGCAGCCAGGGTAAACGTACTGAAGCTTTCTTT. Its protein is CASSQGKRTEAFF.

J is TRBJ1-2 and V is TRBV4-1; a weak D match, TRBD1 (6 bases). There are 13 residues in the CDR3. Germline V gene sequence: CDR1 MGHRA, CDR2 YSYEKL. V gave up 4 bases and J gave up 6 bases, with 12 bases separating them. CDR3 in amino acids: CASSPPGAHGYTF. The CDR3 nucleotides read TGCGCCAGCAGCCCCCCGGGGGCTCATGGCTACACCTTC.

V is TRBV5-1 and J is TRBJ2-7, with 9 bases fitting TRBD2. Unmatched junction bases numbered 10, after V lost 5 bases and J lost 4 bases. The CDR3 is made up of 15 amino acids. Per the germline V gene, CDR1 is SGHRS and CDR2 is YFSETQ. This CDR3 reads CASRVGPSGDYEQYF. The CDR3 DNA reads TGCGCCAGCAGGGTGGGACCTAGCGGGGATTACGAGCAGTACTTC.

CDR3 in amino acids: CASTLGGRNQPQHF. The CDR3 DNA reads TGTGCCAGCACCTTGGGAGGGAGAAATCAGCCCCAGCATTTT. The rearrangement links TRBV6-5 to TRBJ1-5; D is undetermined. There are 14 residues in the CDR3. Germline V gene lookup returns CDR1 MNHEY and CDR2 SVGAGI. Trimming shortened V by 7 bases and J by 4 bases, and 14 bases separated the two germline ends.

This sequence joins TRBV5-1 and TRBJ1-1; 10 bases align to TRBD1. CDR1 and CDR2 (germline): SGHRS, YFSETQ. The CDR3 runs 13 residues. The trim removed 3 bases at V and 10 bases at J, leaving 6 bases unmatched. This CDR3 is CASSSRQGARAFF. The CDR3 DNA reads TGCGCCAGCAGCTCCCGACAGGGGGCGCGAGCTTTCTTT.